Shown below are 30 T cell receptor beta chains from a single sample sequenced in a study of STAT5B mutations in CD4+ large granular lymphocyte leukemia. Produced via immunoSEQ multiplex PCR; TCRdb's table is partial and in-frame only. This table holds more than 30,000 clones, 85% to 90% found once. The source material was CD4+ T cells from blood buffy coats. Receptors were obtained from a human donor in good health.

The rearrangement links TRBV19 to TRBJ2-1; no firm D call. V was shortened by 3 bases and J by 7 bases, with 10 bases between the two germline ends. The CDR3 loop spans 13 amino acids. Germline V lookup: CDR1 LNHDA, CDR2 SQIVND (reference sequence). CDR3 bases: TGTGCCAGTAGTATGAGAGTCGAAAATGAGCAGTTCTTC. Encoded protein: CASSMRVENEQFF.

This clone has just a few counts. The genes are TRBV2 and TRBJ1-3; D is perhaps TRBD1 (5 bases). The CDR3 covers 17 residues. V dropped 2 bases and J dropped 0 bases, with 14 bases sitting between them. From germline, CDR1 is SNHLY and CDR2 FYNNEI. CDR3 bases: TGTGCCAGCAGTGAAAGGACACCCAGCAGCTCTGGAAACACCATATATTTT. This codes for CASSERTPSSSGNTIYF.

The rearrangement uses TRBV5-4 and TRBJ2-3; 7 nucleotides align to TRBD2. Unmatched junction bases numbered 10, after V lost 0 bases and J lost 6 bases. Germline assignment: CDR1 SGHNT and CDR2 YYREEE (reference sequence). CDR3 length equals 16 residues. The CDR3 region has the DNA TGTGCCAGCAGCTTGGAGGGCGGACGGGGGGTGGATACGCAGTATTTT. It encodes CASSLEGGRGVDTQYF.

CDR3 sequence reads: CASSMDRDSTDTQYF. The CDR3 coding sequence is TGTGCCAGTAGTATGGACCGGGACAGCACAGATACGCAGTATTTT. The rearrangement links TRBV19 to TRBJ2-3; the D gene could be TRBD1 or TRBD2 (5 bases each). With 3 bases removed from V and 0 bases from J, the gap between germline ends came to 10 bases. This CDR3 is built from 15 residues. Germline V gives CDR1 LNHDA, CDR2 SQIVND (reference sequence).

V is TRBV7-9 and J is TRBJ2-1, with 7 bases that match TRBD2. Trimming removed 5 bases from V and 8 bases from J; junction bases left unmatched: 18. The CDR3 is made up of 17 amino acids. CDR1 is SEHNR, CDR2 FQNEAQ, per germline (reference sequence). The CDR3 DNA follows: TGTGCCAGCAGCCGATACCGGGGTCTCGGGGAGGGTGATGAGCAGTTCTTC. It yields the protein CASSRYRGLGEGDEQFF.

A single count supports this clone. The V gene is TRBV5-1, the J gene TRBJ1-2; 9 bases line up with TRBD1. Looked up from germline, CDR1 is SGHRS and CDR2 is YFSETQ. Trimming at V came to 0 bases and at J to 8 bases, leaving 2 bases not matched to a gene. The CDR3 extends over 13 amino acids. The CDR3 nucleotides are TGCGCCAGCAGCTTGGGACAGGGGGGAGGCTACACCTTC. Translating gives CASSLGQGGGYTF.

The chain combines TRBV4-1 with TRBJ2-7; 8 bases map to TRBD2. From germline, CDR1 is MGHRA and CDR2 YSYEKL. V gave up 6 bases and J gave up 6 bases; unmatched junction bases: 10. The CDR3 contains 14 residues. The CDR3 bases are TGCGCCAGCAGGCGAGGAGCGGGAGAGGGCGAGCAGTACTTC. This gives the protein CASRRGAGEGEQYF.

The rearrangement uses TRBV7-2 and TRBJ2-3; no clear D gene. Trimming took off 4 bases at V and 1 base at J, with 12 bases between the two ends. Germline lookup yields CDR1 SGHTA and CDR2 FQGNSA. This CDR3 contains 15 residues. This chain's CDR3 is CASSYSSSRTDTQYF. The CDR3 bases are TGTGCCAGCAGCTATTCGAGCTCTCGCACAGATACGCAGTATTTT.

In nucleotides, the CDR3 is TGCGCCAGCAGGCCTGTCGGGGGGTCGGATGAAAAACTGTTTTTT. It is translated as CASRPVGGSDEKLFF. The chain is built from TRBV5-1 and TRBJ1-4, with a weak D call TRBD1 (5 bases). The CDR3 is 15 residues long. Trimming took off 5 bases at V and 6 bases at J, with 17 bases between the two ends. CDR1 and CDR2 (germline): SGHRS, YFSETQ.

V usage is TRBV28 and J usage is TRBJ2-1; D is unclear. Germline CDR1 and CDR2: MDHEN and SYDVKM. V lost 3 bases to trimming and J lost 0 bases, with 15 bases between them. The CDR3 is made up of 17 amino acids. CDR3 sequence reads: CASSFGKARPSYNEQFF. The CDR3 nucleotides read TGTGCCAGCAGTTTTGGGAAAGCGAGACCCTCCTACAATGAGCAGTTCTTC. Full variable domain (outside the CDR3, taken from reference TRBV28 and TRBJ2-1): DVKVTQSSRYLVKRTGEKVFLECVQDMDHENMFWYRQDPGLGLRLIYFSYDVKMKEKGDIPEGYSVSREKKERFSLILESASTNQTSMYLCASSFGKARPSYNEQFFGPGTRLTVL.

The chain is built from TRBV19 and TRBJ2-7; D is perhaps TRBD2 (6 bases). V gave up 5 bases and J gave up 2 bases, with 13 bases separating them. The CDR3 extends over 14 amino acids. Germline V gene data show CDR1 as LNHDA and CDR2 as SQIVND (reference sequence). The CDR3: CASSPIAAPYEQYF. CDR3 bases: TGTGCCAGTAGTCCAATAGCGGCTCCCTACGAGCAGTACTTC.

The chain recombines TRBV27 with TRBJ1-1, with a possible D match to TRBD1 (6 bases). The V and J ends lost 5 bases and 4 bases respectively, with 14 bases between them. CDR3 length: 14 amino acids. CDR1 and CDR2 (germline): MNHEY, SMNVEV (reference sequence). The CDR3 nucleotides read TGTGCCAGCAGTGTTCCCGACAGGATCACTGAAGCTTTCTTT. It codes for CASSVPDRITEAFF.

The rearrangement uses TRBV7-2 and TRBJ1-1; D ambiguous. The CDR3 extends over 14 amino acids. Trimming stripped 2 bases from V and 1 base from J, with 8 bases between. From germline, CDR1 is SGHTA and CDR2 FQGNSA. The CDR3 DNA is TGTGCCAGCAGCTTATTCCCAGGGAACACTGAAGCTTTCTTT. It specifies CASSLFPGNTEAFF. The full variable domain, completed using reference TRBV7-2 and TRBJ1-1, is GAGVSQSPSNKVTEKGKDVELRCDPISGHTALYWYRQSLGQGLEFLIYFQGNSAPDKSGLPSDRFSAERTGGSVSTLTIQRTQQEDSAVYLCASSLFPGNTEAFFGQGTRLTVV.

V is TRBV7-8 and J is TRBJ1-2; D unresolved. Looked up from germline, CDR1 is SGHVS and CDR2 is FQNEAQ. This CDR3 is built from 13 residues. V shed 5 bases and J shed 7 bases, with 14 bases lying between them. The CDR3 loop reads CASSPTTVGGYTF. Written as DNA, the CDR3 is TGTGCCAGCAGCCCTACCACAGTGGGTGGCTACACCTTC.

This chain links TRBV28 with TRBJ2-7, with 9 bases lining up with TRBD1. The J segment lost 5 bases and the V segment lost 4 bases, leaving 12 bases of the junction unmatched. The CDR3 covers 16 residues. CDR1 and CDR2 (germline): MDHEN, SYDVKM. CDR3 sequence: CASSSRMGQGADEQYF. The CDR3 nucleotides read TGTGCCAGCAGTTCCAGGATGGGACAGGGTGCCGACGAGCAGTACTTC. The variable domain in full, with the rest retrieved from reference TRBV28 and TRBJ2-7, is DVKVTQSSRYLVKRTGEKVFLECVQDMDHENMFWYRQDPGLGLRLIYFSYDVKMKEKGDIPEGYSVSREKKERFSLILESASTNQTSMYLCASSSRMGQGADEQYFGPGTRLTVT.

This chain links TRBV6-5 with TRBJ1-1; D unclear. The ends were cut back, 6 bases at V and 6 bases at J, with 17 bases in the middle. CDR1 MNHEY and CDR2 SVGAGI come from the germline V gene. There are 14 residues in the CDR3. CDR3 in amino acids: CASSLTSGFAEAFF. CDR3 coding DNA: TGTGCCAGCAGCCTAACATCGGGGTTCGCTGAAGCTTTCTTT.

This chain uses TRBV28 with TRBJ1-2, with a tentative D call TRBD1 (6 bases). Per the germline V gene, CDR1 is MDHEN and CDR2 is SYDVKM. V was trimmed by 6 bases and J by 4 bases, leaving 12 bases between them. There are 13 residues in the CDR3. The CDR3 coding sequence is TGTGCCAGCAGATCGGACAGAATCTATGGCTACACCTTC. It specifies CASRSDRIYGYTF.

The chain joins TRBV19 to TRBJ2-5, with 8 positions matching TRBD1. CDR3 length equals 14 residues. Trimming at V came to 3 bases and at J to 2 bases, leaving 2 bases not matched to a gene. CDR1 and CDR2 (germline): LNHDA, SQIVND (reference sequence). The CDR3 is CASSMWTGQETQYF. CDR3 in DNA: TGTGCCAGTAGTATGTGGACAGGGCAAGAGACCCAGTACTTC.

V is TRBV27 and J is TRBJ2-5, with TRBD2 matching 8 bases. The DNA end is more similar to TRBJ2-7, so the J call may be wrong. The CDR3 is made up of 16 amino acids. The germline gives CDR1 MNHEY, CDR2 SMNVEV (reference sequence). The CDR3 sequence is CASKNRPGGSSDEQYF. CDR3 nucleotides: TGTGCCAGCAAGAATCGACCGGGGGGGAGTTCCGACGAGCAGTACTTC.

The genes are TRBV12-5 and TRBJ2-3, with 7 bases lining up with TRBD1. CDR1 is LGHNT and CDR2 is FRNRAP in the germline V gene. V lost 4 bases, J lost 2 bases, and 9 bases stayed unmatched. The CDR3 runs 16 residues. CDR3 sequence reads: CASGSMLGQLTDTQYF. CDR3 in DNA: TGTGCTAGTGGTTCCATGTTGGGACAGCTCACAGATACGCAGTATTTT. The full variable domain, its missing parts supplied by reference TRBV12-5 and TRBJ2-3, is DARVTQTPRHKVTEMGQEVTMRCQPILGHNTVFWYRQTMMQGLELLAYFRNRAPLDDSGMPKDRFSAEMPDATLATLKIQPSEPRDSAVYFCASGSMLGQLTDTQYFGPGTRLTVL.

J is TRBJ1-6 and V is TRBV27, with 7 bases lining up with TRBD1. CDR3 length: 14 residues. The V gene end was trimmed by 6 bases and the J gene end by 10 bases; junction bases not matched to a gene: 9. CDR1 and CDR2 (germline): MNHEY, SMNVEV (reference sequence). The CDR3 sequence: CASSLQGGLSPLHF. The CDR3 nucleotides are TGTGCCAGCAGCCTCCAGGGGGGTTTGTCACCCCTCCACTTT.

The chain joins TRBV5-4 to TRBJ1-2; TRBD1 agrees at 7 bases. Germline lookup yields CDR1 SGHNT and CDR2 YYREEE (reference sequence). The ends lost 4 bases at V and 3 bases at J; junction bases unmatched: 3. This CDR3 is built from 13 residues. The CDR3 DNA is TGTGCCAGCAGCATAGACAGGGACTATGGCTACACCTTC. Protein sequence: CASSIDRDYGYTF.

The V call is TRBV10-3, the J call TRBJ2-2; 7 positions agree with TRBD2. V lost 4 bases, J lost 6 bases, and 8 bases stayed unmatched. Germline CDR1 is ENHRY and CDR2 is SYGVKD. This CDR3 is built from 15 residues. CDR3 residues: CAISAVREPAGELFF. CDR3 sequence (DNA): TGTGCCATCAGTGCGGTGCGGGAGCCTGCCGGGGAGCTGTTTTTT.

This rearrangement joins TRBV25-1 to TRBJ1-2; D is unclear. The CDR3 length is 15 residues. The germline V and J ends were trimmed by 4 bases and 3 bases, with 15 bases remaining between them. Germline V gene lookup returns CDR1 MGHDK and CDR2 SYGVNS. The CDR3 loop reads CASSASSPGDYGYTF. The CDR3 DNA sequence: TGTGCCAGCAGTGCCTCCTCCCCGGGTGACTATGGCTACACCTTC.

This clone was seen more than once but under ten times. The J gene is TRBJ2-3, the V gene TRBV7-9; no clear D gene. The germline CDR1 and CDR2 sequences are SEHNR and FQNEAQ (reference sequence). Trimming shortened V by 2 bases and J by 4 bases, and 4 bases separated the two germline ends. This CDR3 has 12 amino acids. The CDR3 DNA reads TGTGCCAGCAGCTTACTCTCAGATACGCAGTATTTT. Protein sequence: CASSLLSDTQYF.

Only a few counts were recorded for this clone. The chain uses TRBV7-9 and TRBJ2-7; D is perhaps TRBD1 or TRBD2 (6 bases each). Between the trimmed V and J ends, which lost 8 bases and 6 bases, there was a span of 23 bases. The CDR3 loop spans 15 amino acids. Germline CDR1 reads SEHNR; CDR2 reads FQNEAQ (reference sequence). CDR3 nucleotides: TGTGCCAGCCCCGGGGGAGATACAGGGCCGCGCGAGCAGTACTTC. It is translated as CASPGGDTGPREQYF.

The rearrangement joins TRBV30 to TRBJ1-3; D is ambiguous. This CDR3 region has 13 residues. Germline-derived CDR1 and CDR2 are GTSNPN and SVGIG (reference sequence). V was cut by 2 bases and J by 2 bases, with 7 bases left in between. The CDR3 DNA follows: TGTGCCTGGAGTACCGGGACTGGAAACACCATATATTTT. Amino acids: CAWSTGTGNTIYF.

This chain joins TRBV27 and TRBJ1-3; D is undetermined. Trimming shortened V by 0 bases and J by 0 bases, and 3 bases separated the two germline ends. Germline V gene sequence: CDR1 MNHEY, CDR2 SMNVEV (reference sequence). The CDR3 extends over 14 amino acids. CDR3: CASSLSFSGNTIYF. The CDR3 DNA sequence: TGTGCCAGCAGTTTATCGTTCTCTGGAAACACCATATATTTT.

The chain is built from TRBV10-2 and TRBJ2-6; 9 bases match TRBD2. CDR3 length: 17 amino acids. The germline CDR1 and CDR2 sequences are WSHSY and SAAADI. J gave up 0 bases and V 6 bases, and 6 bases lay outside the gene matches. The DNA of the CDR3 is TGCGCCAGCAGCGGACTAGCGCAAGTCTCTGGGGCCAACGTCCTGACTTTC. Residues: CASSGLAQVSGANVLTF.

This clone was found a few times. The chain carries TRBV30 and TRBJ1-5; no clear D. Per the germline V gene, CDR1 is GTSNPN and CDR2 is SVGIG (reference sequence). The CDR3 extends over 12 amino acids. V lost 2 bases, J lost 4 bases, and 6 bases lay in between. CDR3 amino acids: CAWSLVNQPQHF. In DNA, the CDR3 is TGTGCCTGGAGTCTAGTGAATCAGCCCCAGCATTTT.